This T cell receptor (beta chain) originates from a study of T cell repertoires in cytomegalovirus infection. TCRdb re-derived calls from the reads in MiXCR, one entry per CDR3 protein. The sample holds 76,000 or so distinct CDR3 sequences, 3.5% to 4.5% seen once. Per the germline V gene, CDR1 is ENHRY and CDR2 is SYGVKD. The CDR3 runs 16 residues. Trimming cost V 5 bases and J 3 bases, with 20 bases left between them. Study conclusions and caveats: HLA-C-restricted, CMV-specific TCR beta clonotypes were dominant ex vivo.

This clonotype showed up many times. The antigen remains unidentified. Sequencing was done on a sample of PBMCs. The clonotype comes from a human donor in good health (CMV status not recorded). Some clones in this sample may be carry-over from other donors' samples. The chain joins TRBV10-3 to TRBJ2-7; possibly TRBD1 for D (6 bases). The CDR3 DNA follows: TGTGCCATCAGTAAAATCATTCAGGGGAATGACTACGAGCAGTACTTC. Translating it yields CAISKIIQGNDYEQYF.